This T cell receptor beta chain was recovered during a study of blood T cell repertoires in COVID-19. Turning to the study itself: PBMCs, B-cell-depleted T cells, or T cells were the source of the cDNA or gDNA that made up the material.

Authors' analysis steps: Amplifying reference gene primers gave estimates of nucleated cell counts. Here immunoSEQ multiplex PCR was the method, and the copy in TCRdb shows in-frame clones only, minus some. The V and J calls and clone size were taken over from that table, and D and trimming were inferred from the DNA. Of about 16,000 clones listed, around 90% are singletons. In germline, CDR1 is SNHLY, CDR2 FYNNEI. This CDR3 region has 16 residues. Trimming removed 6 bases from V and 2 bases from J; junction bases left unmatched: 6. The sequence was obtained from a man in his 60s with acute or convalescent COVID-19. Sample: peripheral blood. The rearrangement links TRBV2 to TRBJ2-3, with 12 positions matching TRBD2. DNA for the CDR3: TGTGCCAGCAGCGAGACTAGCGGGGGTTTCACAGATACGCAGTATTTT. The encoded protein is CASSETSGGFTDTQYF. Full variable domain (outside the CDR3, taken from reference TRBV2 and TRBJ2-3): EPEVTQTPSHQVTQMGQEVILRCVPISNHLYFYWYRQILGQKVEFLVSFYNNEISEKSEIFDDQFSVERPDGSNFTLKIRSTKLEDSAMYFCASSETSGGFTDTQYFGPGTRLTVL.